This T cell receptor (beta chain) was observed in a study of blood T cell repertoires in COVID-19. The overall study: Spain, Italy and the United States supplied samples that represented acute and convalescent COVID-19.

The study assigned cohorts using participant-reported clinical history. Authors' processing steps: Amplification of reference gene primers provided the estimated nucleated cell counts. Produced via immunoSEQ multiplex PCR; TCRdb's table is partial and in-frame only. That table gives V, J and clone size, and the DNA gave D and trimming. Here the sample spans roughly 180,000 clones, roughly 80% being singletons. Germline CDR1 SGHNT, CDR2 YYREEE (reference sequence). The V gene end was trimmed by 4 bases and the J gene end by 6 bases; junction bases not matched to a gene: 11. The CDR3 spans 16 residues. Material for sequencing was PBMCs or T cells enriched from blood (not recorded which). The chain employs TRBV5-4 and TRBJ2-3; 10 nucleotides agree with TRBD2. The sequence was collected from a man over 45 who had recovered from COVID-19. Here the CDR3 reads CASSLSGTSAADTQYF. The CDR3 nucleotides are TGTGCCAGCAGCCTGTCCGGGACTAGCGCGGCGGATACGCAGTATTTT.